What follows are 30 T cell receptor beta chains derived from one specimen sequenced in a study of cytomegalovirus exposure and HLA in healthy donors. It was with 60 Vbeta and 13 Jbeta primers that the PCR ran. Libraries were prepared by immunoSEQ multiplex PCR; TCRdb keeps only in-frame clonotypes and omits some of them. Among 140,000 or so clones listed, approximately 80% were seen once. The sample comprised PBMCs. The receptor source for this set is a woman aged 40 to 50 in good health and CMV-seropositive.

The V call is TRBV19, the J call TRBJ2-1, with D maybe TRBD2 (6 bases). The CDR3 totals 16 residues. V was trimmed by 7 bases and J by 0 bases, leaving 16 bases between them. Germline V gene sequence: CDR1 LNHDA, CDR2 SQIVND (reference sequence). CDR3: CASTLGGGGSYNEQFF. CDR3 nucleotides: TGTGCCAGTACCCTTGGGGGAGGAGGCTCCTACAATGAGCAGTTCTTC.

The chain uses TRBV10-3 and TRBJ2-3; D unresolved. This CDR3 region has 12 residues. Between the trimmed V and J ends, which lost 2 bases and 5 bases, there was a span of 5 bases. Germline CDR1 is ENHRY and CDR2 is SYGVKD. CDR3 coding DNA: TGTGCCATCAGTGAGATTCTAGATACGCAGTATTTT. Translation gives CAISEILDTQYF.

The CDR3 DNA sequence: TGTGCCAGCAGTTTCTTCTCGGGACAGGGGGAACAGCCCCAGCATTTT. Translated: CASSFFSGQGEQPQHF. This chain connects TRBV28 to TRBJ1-5, with TRBD1 matching over 11 bases. This CDR3 spans 16 amino acids. V was pared by 3 bases and J by 7 bases, with 8 bases of the junction left unmatched. Per the germline V gene, CDR1 is MDHEN and CDR2 is SYDVKM.

The V and J genes are TRBV19 and TRBJ2-7, with TRBD2 matching over 12 bases. With V trimmed by 3 bases and J by 2 bases, 5 bases remained unmatched. The CDR3 is made up of 16 amino acids. CDR1 and CDR2 from the germline V gene are LNHDA and SQIVND (reference sequence). CDR3 residues: CASSMLRTSGTYEQYF. CDR3 DNA sequence: TGTGCCAGTAGTATGTTAAGGACTAGCGGGACCTACGAGCAGTACTTC.

V is TRBV18 and J is TRBJ2-3, with 8 bases lining up with TRBD2. Germline V CDR1 and CDR2: KGHSH, LQKENI. This CDR3 has 16 amino acids. V lost 5 bases, J lost 0 bases, and 7 bases stayed unmatched. The CDR3 nucleotides read TGTGCCAGCTCAACGAGACTAGCGTCCAGCACAGATACGCAGTATTTT. It encodes CASSTRLASSTDTQYF.

The chain employs TRBV25-1 and TRBJ2-3; maybe TRBD2 (7 bases). CDR1 MGHDK and CDR2 SYGVNS come from the germline V gene. The CDR3 is made up of 12 amino acids. Trimming removed 5 bases at V and 6 bases at J, with 9 bases between. This chain's CDR3 is CASSRGADTQYF. The CDR3 region has the DNA TGTGCCAGCAGTCGGGGGGCGGATACGCAGTATTTT.

CDR3 in DNA: TGTGCCAGCAGTTTAAAACTAGGGACTAGCGCTTACGAGCAGTACTTC. Protein: CASSLKLGTSAYEQYF. The J gene is TRBJ2-7, the V gene TRBV28, with 10 nucleotides matching TRBD2. V trimming: 2 bases; J trimming: 4 bases; junction bases outside the gene matches: 8. The CDR3 covers 16 residues. Looked up from germline, CDR1 is MDHEN and CDR2 is SYDVKM.

The chain couples TRBV29-1 to TRBJ2-3; D not certain. Germline V CDR1 and CDR2: SQVTM, ANQGSEA. The CDR3 length is 11 residues. The V end lost 6 bases, the J end lost 5 bases, and 9 bases lay between the germline ends. CDR3 amino acids: CSVDFGDTQYF. The CDR3 DNA sequence: TGCAGCGTCGACTTTGGAGATACGCAGTATTTT.

The chain recombines TRBV19 with TRBJ2-2, with TRBD1 matching over 9 bases. Germline trimming cut 4 bases from V and 0 bases from J; bases unmatched to any gene: 3. From germline, CDR1 is LNHDA and CDR2 SQIVND (reference sequence). This CDR3 contains 16 residues. CDR3 loop: CASSKDRGTNTGELFF. DNA for the CDR3: TGTGCCAGTAGTAAAGACAGGGGGACGAACACCGGGGAGCTGTTTTTT.

There are a few counts of this clone. This sequence joins TRBV5-1 and TRBJ2-7, with 7 bases fitting TRBD2. Trimming at V came to 3 bases and at J to 0 bases, leaving 9 bases not matched to a gene. The germline gives CDR1 SGHRS, CDR2 YFSETQ. The CDR3 spans 16 residues. DNA for the CDR3: TGCGCCAGCAGCTACCTTTCTAGCGGAGTCTCCTACGAGCAGTACTTC. It is translated as CASSYLSSGVSYEQYF.

The chain recombines TRBV7-9 with TRBJ1-1; a weak D match, TRBD1 (6 bases). The length of the CDR3 is 13 residues. Germline-derived CDR1 and CDR2 are SEHNR and FQNEAQ (reference sequence). With 3 bases removed from V and 5 bases from J, the gap between germline ends came to 10 bases. In DNA, the CDR3 is TGTGCCAGCAGCTTTACAGGGCGAACTGAAGCTTTCTTT. Its translation is CASSFTGRTEAFF.

The genes are TRBV7-9 and TRBJ2-3, with D uncertain. CDR3 size: 12 residues. Germline V lookup: CDR1 SEHNR, CDR2 FQNEAQ (reference sequence). The germline V and J ends were trimmed by 7 bases and 2 bases, with 7 bases remaining between them. In nucleotides, the CDR3 is TGTGCCAGCAATGAGGTCACAGATACGCAGTATTTT. Its protein is CASNEVTDTQYF.

The rearrangement joins TRBV5-6 to TRBJ2-5; a possible D gene is TRBD1 (5 bases). The CDR3 is made up of 15 amino acids. Trimming took off 4 bases at V and 2 bases at J, with 15 bases between the two ends. The germline gives CDR1 SGHDT, CDR2 YYEEEE. The DNA for the CDR3 is TGTGCCAGCAGCCGTTCTACAGGTCTTCAAGAGACCCAGTACTTC. It specifies CASSRSTGLQETQYF.

The chain has TRBV28 and TRBJ1-3; the match to TRBD1 covers 7 bases. Germline CDR1 reads MDHEN; CDR2 reads SYDVKM. The V and J ends lost 6 bases and 8 bases, in that order; junction bases with no gene match: 7. This CDR3 region has 13 residues. CDR3 region: CASSLDRLDTIYF. The CDR3 nucleotides read TGTGCCAGCAGCCTGGACAGGTTAGACACCATATATTTT.

By share of the sample, this clone is medium-sized. The chain links TRBV5-1 to TRBJ2-2; possible D gene TRBD2, 5 bases. The CDR3 has 15 residues. The germline V gene encodes CDR1 SGHRS and CDR2 YFSETQ. V lost 5 bases to trimming and J lost 3 bases, with 14 bases between them. The CDR3 sequence: CASSEGSSYTGELFF. DNA of the CDR3: TGCGCCAGCAGTGAGGGTAGCTCGTACACCGGGGAGCTGTTTTTT.

The CDR3 spells CASSEPDEQFF. As DNA, the CDR3 is TGTGCCAGCAGTGAACCGGATGAGCAGTTCTTC. The gene calls are TRBV6-1 and TRBJ2-1; no clear D gene. V was trimmed by 2 bases and J by 8 bases, leaving 4 bases between them. This CDR3 contains 11 residues. Germline lookup yields CDR1 MNHNS and CDR2 SASEGT.

The rearrangement uses TRBV27 and TRBJ2-5; D gene unclear. The CDR3 is 14 residues long. CDR1 is MNHEY and CDR2 is SMNVEV in the germline V gene (reference sequence). With 0 bases removed from V and 5 bases from J, the gap between germline ends came to 10 bases. CDR3 protein: CASSLSAFGETQYF. The CDR3 DNA follows: TGTGCCAGCAGTTTATCGGCCTTCGGGGAGACCCAGTACTTC.

This rearrangement joins TRBV5-1 to TRBJ2-3; possibly TRBD1 for D (6 bases). Per the germline V gene, CDR1 is SGHRS and CDR2 is YFSETQ. The CDR3 sequence is 14 residues long. Trimming cost V 5 bases and J 6 bases, with 16 bases left between them. CDR3 region: CASSPRTGWDTQYF. The CDR3 nucleotides read TGCGCCAGCAGTCCCCGAACAGGGTGGGATACGCAGTATTTT.

The V and J genes are TRBV2 and TRBJ2-2, with unresolved D. Germline V gives CDR1 SNHLY, CDR2 FYNNEI. The ends were cut back, 8 bases at V and 7 bases at J, with 8 bases in the middle. This CDR3 has 11 residues. CDR3: CASWLSGELFF. CDR3 bases: TGTGCCAGCTGGCTCAGCGGGGAGCTGTTTTTT.

This chain connects TRBV27 to TRBJ2-3, with TRBD2 identical over 8 bases. J lost 4 bases, V lost 2 bases, and 5 bases had no gene match. Germline CDR1 and CDR2: MNHEY and SMNVEV (reference sequence). This CDR3 region has 15 residues. This CDR3 is CASSLAGRDPDTQYF. As DNA, the CDR3 is TGTGCCAGCAGTTTAGCCGGGAGGGATCCAGATACGCAGTATTTT.

The chain's CDR3 is CASSLSRWNTGELFF. CDR3 DNA sequence: TGTGCCAGCAGCTTATCTAGGTGGAACACCGGGGAGCTGTTTTTT. V and J are TRBV11-1 and TRBJ2-2; D call uncertain. V lost 2 bases and J 1 base, leaving 8 bases between the germline ends. The CDR3 extends over 15 amino acids. Germline V gene data show CDR1 as SGHAT and CDR2 as FQDESV (reference sequence).

CDR3 sequence reads: CASNLAGPSYEQYF. In DNA form, the CDR3 reads TGTGCCAGCAACTTAGCGGGACCCTCCTACGAGCAGTACTTC. The chain couples TRBV2 to TRBJ2-5, with TRBD2 matching over 8 bases. The J call is doubtful: the DNA matches TRBJ2-7 better. CDR3 length: 14 amino acids. The V gene's germline CDR1 is SNHLY and CDR2 FYNNEI.

This chain uses TRBV28 with TRBJ2-7; D is unclear. Germline V gene data show CDR1 as MDHEN and CDR2 as SYDVKM. This CDR3 is 12 amino acids long. V was shortened by 3 bases and J by 4 bases, with 7 bases between the two germline ends. The CDR3 loop reads CASSLSRYEQYF. The CDR3 DNA reads as TGTGCCAGCAGTTTGTCCAGGTACGAGCAGTACTTC.

J is TRBJ1-4 and V is TRBV14; unclear D gene. The CDR3 extends over 16 amino acids. Per germline, CDR1 SGHDN and CDR2 FVKESK. With 3 bases removed from V and 7 bases from J, the gap between germline ends came to 18 bases. Here the CDR3 reads CASSQVGGAVGEKLFF. The CDR3 DNA reads as TGTGCCAGCAGCCAGGTCGGTGGAGCTGTTGGTGAAAAACTGTTTTTT.

The V and J genes are TRBV7-2 and TRBJ2-7; 12 nucleotides line up with TRBD1. The CDR3 is 19 amino acids. Germline V gene data show CDR1 as SGHTA and CDR2 as FQGNSA. The V and J ends lost 4 bases and 6 bases, in that order; junction bases with no gene match: 19. CDR3 nucleotide sequence: TGTGCCAGCAGCTCCCCACGGGACAGGGGGCTCCTTTGGGTGAGCGAGCAGTACTTC. Its translation is CASSSPRDRGLLWVSEQYF.

This chain joins TRBV6-4 and TRBJ1-4; TRBD1 agrees at 8 bases. Germline V lookup: CDR1 MRHNA, CDR2 SNTAGT. The V segment lost 10 bases and the J segment 4 bases; nucleotides outside the gene matches: 17. The length of the CDR3 is 17 residues. CDR3 region: CATPLGRGRGVNEKLFF. The DNA for the CDR3 is TGTGCCACCCCCTTGGGCAGGGGGCGCGGGGTTAATGAAAAACTGTTTTTT.

The rearrangement joins TRBV5-1 to TRBJ2-7; possible D gene TRBD1, 5 bases. CDR1 and CDR2 from the germline V gene are SGHRS and YFSETQ. The CDR3 sequence is 16 residues long. Between the trimmed V and J ends, which lost 4 bases and 1 base, there was a span of 18 bases. The CDR3 here is CASSRGDLSTSYEQYF. The CDR3, as DNA: TGCGCCAGCAGCAGGGGCGACCTCAGCACATCCTACGAGCAGTACTTC.

The chain has TRBV10-3 and TRBJ1-2; 8 bases align to TRBD1. J was trimmed by 7 bases and V by 6 bases; bases with no gene match: 10. CDR1 ENHRY and CDR2 SYGVKD come from the germline V gene. CDR3 length: 14 residues. The CDR3 DNA reads as TGTGCCATCAGCCCCGCATCGACAGGGGCTGGCTACACCTTC. This codes for CAISPASTGAGYTF.

In its sample, this clone was seen a few times. V is TRBV10-3 and J is TRBJ2-7; no definite D call. V lost 0 bases to trimming and J lost 9 bases, with 15 bases between them. In germline, CDR1 is ENHRY, CDR2 SYGVKD. The CDR3 loop spans 14 amino acids. The CDR3 here is CAISESIGDIGQYF. CDR3 bases: TGTGCCATCAGTGAGTCGATCGGTGATATTGGGCAGTACTTC.

The chain recombines TRBV19 with TRBJ2-7; TRBD1 agrees at 8 bases. Trimming took 4 bases from V and 6 from J; bases not matched to a gene: 8. Germline lookup yields CDR1 LNHDA and CDR2 SQIVND (reference sequence). The CDR3 loop spans 14 amino acids. CDR3 protein: CASSTGDRSGEQYF. The DNA for the CDR3 is TGTGCCAGTAGTACCGGGGACAGGTCCGGCGAGCAGTACTTC.